Listed here is a single TCR beta chain. Its specificity is unknown. This record comes from a study of cytomegalovirus exposure and HLA in healthy donors. On the study more broadly: Later, an analysis reported that the approximately 120 validation repertoires had used the same platform as the 500 to 750 first-cohort repertoires.

An approximately 120-subject validation cohort, separate from the roughly 700-subject first cohort, supplied the donors. The method was immunoSEQ multiplex PCR; TCRdb's version includes in-frame clones alone and lacks a portion of them. Of about 200,000 clones listed, roughly 86% were seen once; the top ten hold over 1.1%. Study-level findings and limits: It was about 180 TCR beta chains that were listed as cytomegalovirus-associated.

The CDR3 totals 16 residues. J was trimmed by 3 bases and V by 0 bases; bases with no gene match: 4. Germline V gene sequence: CDR1 SEHNR, CDR2 FQNEAQ (reference sequence). The origin of this receptor is a woman aged 18-29 years in good health and CMV-seronegative. The sample consisted of PBMCs. The V and J genes are TRBV7-9 and TRBJ2-1; TRBD1 matches at 8 bases. The CDR3 spells CASSLAWDRNYNEQFF. CDR3 DNA sequence: TGTGCCAGCAGCTTAGCCTGGGACAGGAACTACAATGAGCAGTTCTTC.